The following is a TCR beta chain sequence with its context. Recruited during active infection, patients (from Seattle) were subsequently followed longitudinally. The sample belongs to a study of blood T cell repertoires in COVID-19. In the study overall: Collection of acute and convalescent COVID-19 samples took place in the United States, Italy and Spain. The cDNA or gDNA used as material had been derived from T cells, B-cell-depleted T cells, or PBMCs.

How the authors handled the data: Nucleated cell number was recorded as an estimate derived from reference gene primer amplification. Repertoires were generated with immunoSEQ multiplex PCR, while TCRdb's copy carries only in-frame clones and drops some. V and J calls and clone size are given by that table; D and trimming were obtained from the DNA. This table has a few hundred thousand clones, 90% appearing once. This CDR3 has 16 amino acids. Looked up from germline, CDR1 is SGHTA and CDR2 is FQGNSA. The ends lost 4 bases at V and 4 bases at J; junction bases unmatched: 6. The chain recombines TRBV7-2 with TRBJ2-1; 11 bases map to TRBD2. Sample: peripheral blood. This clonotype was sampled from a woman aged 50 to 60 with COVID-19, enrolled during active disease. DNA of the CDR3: TGTGCCAGCAGCTCAGTGGGGACTAGCGGTTACAATGAGCAGTTCTTC. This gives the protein CASSSVGTSGYNEQFF.